A selection of T cell receptor beta chains follows, all from one sample in a study of PD-L1 blockade in urothelial cancer. Assay used: immunoSEQ multiplex PCR; TCRdb lists only in-frame clones, some missing. The sample contains fewer than 95,000 clones, 80% to 85% of which appear only once. The specimen comprised PBMCs, sampled around atezolizumab (anti-PD-L1) treatment. The receptors derive from a man aged 55-75 years with urothelial cancer. CDR3s include the opening cysteine and the closing phenylalanine or tryptophan. Each record gives: V gene, CDR3 length, J gene, CDR3 protein.

TRBV7-9	15	TRBJ1-3	CASSSRTGMGNTIYF
TRBV27	15	TRBJ1-2	CASSLSGQANYGYTF
TRBV29-1	13	TRBJ2-3	CSSWDRGLDTQYF
TRBV4-1	15	TRBJ1-5	CASSPQWGAVQPQHF
TRBV7-9	16	TRBJ1-3	CASSLRTGLSGNTIYF
TRBV6-5	14	TRBJ2-7	CASSRDRAAYEQYF
TRBV11-2	13	TRBJ1-2	CASSPGTYYGYTF
TRBV7-3	15	TRBJ2-1	CASSLVSGGHNEQFF
TRBV7-9	12	TRBJ2-1	CASSQEVNEQFF
TRBV5-1	16	TRBJ1-1	CASSSSLGVGNTEAFF
TRBV7-2	14	TRBJ2-3	CASSLARNTDTQYF
TRBV15	11	TRBJ1-6	CATPREHFLHF
TRBV30	11	TRBJ1-1	CAWVAVTEAFF
TRBV5-4	15	TRBJ2-5	CASSLGVGRGETQYF
TRBV5-5	14	TRBJ1-4	CASSGTVGNEKLFF
TRBV6-5	14	TRBJ2-7	CASNRQGRGNEQYF
TRBV13	13	TRBJ2-5	CASSRLAPETQYF
TRBV11-2	13	TRBJ2-1	CASSISLAGEQFF
TRBV7-9	14	TRBJ1-1	CASSHNGEGPEAFF
TRBV30	13	TRBJ2-2	CAWNGLPTGELFF
TRBV5-5	15	TRBJ1-5	CASSTDGQANQPQHF
TRBV5-4	15	TRBJ2-5	CASSLGGGGTKTQYF
TRBV2	13	TRBJ1-4	CASSDPAERKLFF
TRBV5-1	13	TRBJ2-1	CASSSPEGFEQFF
TRBV13	14	TRBJ1-2	CASSTKGGAGGYTF
TRBV11-2	17	TRBJ2-5	CASSLVRTSGSQETQYF
TRBV5-1	13	TRBJ1-2	CASSTTGDGGYTF
TRBV30	12	TRBJ1-2	CAWARGNYGYTF
TRBV28	17	TRBJ2-5	CASSFGWGRAGQETQYF
TRBV18	15	TRBJ2-3	CASSRTGTETDTQYF
TRBV9	17	TRBJ2-5	CASSVSGLAGGPETQYF
TRBV9	14	TRBJ1-3	CASSEKQGRDTIYF
TRBV18	15	TRBJ2-1	CASSATSGPSNEQFF
TRBV10-3	17	TRBJ2-2	CAISRGLAGESPGELFF
TRBV30	14	TRBJ1-5	CAWSNGQGAQPQHF
TRBV4-3	14	TRBJ1-5	CASSQEEHGQPQHF
TRBV9	17	TRBJ2-2	CASSPLGDRRNTGELFF
TRBV30	13	TRBJ1-1	CAWRRQGKTEAFF
TRBV28	17	TRBJ2-1	CASRELAGTSSYNEQFF
TRBV11-2	15	TRBJ2-1	CASSLQQGGSEVQFF
TRBV5-1	18	TRBJ2-1	CASSLDLRTGSSYNEQFF
TRBV7-8	12	TRBJ1-2	CASSLQEGGYTF
TRBV25-1	15	TRBJ2-2	CASSPRTGWTGELFF
TRBV30	14	TRBJ1-5	CAWSVKGAQQPQHF
TRBV7-9	15	TRBJ1-5	CASSLPGASNQPQHF
TRBV15	18	TRBJ2-6	CATSSPRDYVSGANVLTF
TRBV7-2	17	TRBJ1-2	CASSRDRVRLVGSGYTF
TRBV6-6	15	TRBJ2-3	CASSQGQGERGTQYF